Sequencing of this TCR beta chain was carried out in a study of T cell responses to AZD1222 COVID-19 vaccine. The table came from immunoSEQ multiplex PCR; TCRdb's copy has only in-frame clones and leaves some out. The table lists 200,000 or so clones, more than 85% of them singletons, with 0.9% to 1.1% in the top ten. The TCR was taken from an adult in good health. Sequenced here: peripheral blood, sampled on day 0 of MenACWY control vaccination.

The CDR3 DNA follows: TGTGCCAGCAGCAAAGTTCAGGGGTCCTATAATTCACCCCTCCACTTT. Amino acids: CASSKVQGSYNSPLHF. J is TRBJ1-6 and V is TRBV21-1; the listed D gene, TRBD1, was not tested against the DNA. TRBV21-1 is labeled a pseudogene. The CDR3 runs to 16 residues.